This is a list of T cell receptor beta chains from one sample in a study of shared clonotypes between healthy human individuals. Assay: immunoSEQ multiplex PCR; the TCRdb copy retains only in-frame clones and omits some. The sample includes 2 million to 2.5 million clones, around 95% seen only once; the top ten take about 0.13%. Sequenced material: naive CD4+ T cells sorted from blood. These receptors came from a man aged 18 to 35 in good health. Each CDR3 is given with its conserved first and last residue. The order of the fields is clone size, V gene, D gene, J gene, CDR3 DNA, CDR3 protein. A D gene is named only where the DNA matches it firmly. Some rows have no size entry. The others give once, few or many, or a class for an expanded clone.

abundance: -; v_gene: TRBV6-1; d_gene: -; j_gene: TRBJ2-7; CDR3nt: TGTGCCAGCAGTGAACAGGGGCAAGGGGGCTACGAGCAGTACTTC; CDR3aa: CASSEQGQGGYEQYF
abundance: few; v_gene: TRBV6-5; d_gene: TRBD1; j_gene: TRBJ1-5; CDR3nt: TGTGCCACCAAGGACAGGGACAATCAGCCCCAGCATTTT; CDR3aa: CATKDRDNQPQHF
abundance: -; v_gene: TRBV2; d_gene: TRBD2; j_gene: TRBJ2-5; CDR3nt: TGTGCCAGCACCCAACTAGCGGGAGGCCAAGAGACCCAGTACTTC; CDR3aa: CASTQLAGGQETQYF
abundance: -; v_gene: TRBV29-1; d_gene: -; j_gene: TRBJ2-7; CDR3nt: TGCAGCGTTGAGGGAAATTCGCACTCCTACGAGCAGTACTTC; CDR3aa: CSVEGNSHSYEQYF
abundance: -; v_gene: TRBV13; d_gene: -; j_gene: TRBJ2-7; CDR3nt: TGTGCCAGCACCCTCGGGCAGGGAACCAGCGAGCAGTACTTC; CDR3aa: CASTLGQGTSEQYF
abundance: -; v_gene: TRBV2; d_gene: -; j_gene: TRBJ1-5; CDR3nt: TGTGCCAGCAGTGGAAGGCTGGCAGAGCATCAGCCCCAGCATTTT; CDR3aa: CASSGRLAEHQPQHF
abundance: -; v_gene: TRBV9; d_gene: -; j_gene: TRBJ1-1; CDR3nt: TGTGCCAGCAGCTTTCAACCGACAGGTGTTGCTTTCTTT; CDR3aa: CASSFQPTGVAFF
abundance: -; v_gene: TRBV29-1; d_gene: TRBD1; j_gene: TRBJ1-1; CDR3nt: TGCAGCGTCACAGGGGGGGCGCAGGGTGGTGAAGCTTTCTTT; CDR3aa: CSVTGGAQGGEAFF
abundance: -; v_gene: TRBV28; d_gene: TRBD1; j_gene: TRBJ1-2; CDR3nt: TGTGCCAGCAGTCCCTTCTTTAACGGACAGGGGGGTAGCTATGGCTACACCTTC; CDR3aa: CASSPFFNGQGGSYGYTF
abundance: -; v_gene: TRBV19; d_gene: -; j_gene: TRBJ2-1; CDR3nt: TGTGCCAGTAGTACCACCTACTACAATGAGCAGTTCTTC; CDR3aa: CASSTTYYNEQFF
abundance: -; v_gene: TRBV14; d_gene: -; j_gene: TRBJ1-2; CDR3nt: TGTGCCAGCAGCCAAGCGGGGTTCTATGGCTACACCTTC; CDR3aa: CASSQAGFYGYTF
abundance: -; v_gene: TRBV20-1; d_gene: -; j_gene: TRBJ2-5; CDR3nt: TGCAGTGCTAGAGAGGGGGAGACCCAGTACTTC; CDR3aa: CSAREGETQYF
abundance: -; v_gene: TRBV19; d_gene: -; j_gene: TRBJ2-1; CDR3nt: TGTGCCAGTAGTATGCACCATCAAGGTGAGCAGTTCTTC; CDR3aa: CASSMHHQGEQFF
abundance: once; v_gene: TRBV30; d_gene: TRBD1; j_gene: TRBJ2-2; CDR3nt: TGTGCCTGGAGCCGCAGGGCACCGGGACAGGGTGCCGGGGAGCTGTTTTTT; CDR3aa: CAWSRRAPGQGAGELFF
abundance: -; v_gene: TRBV28; d_gene: -; j_gene: TRBJ1-5; CDR3nt: TGTGCCAGCAATACCGGGACTAACTATCAGCCCCAGCATTTT; CDR3aa: CASNTGTNYQPQHF
abundance: -; v_gene: TRBV5-6; d_gene: -; j_gene: TRBJ2-1; CDR3nt: TGTGCCAGCAGCTCTCTGGGGGTAAGCTCCTACAATGAGCAGTTCTTC; CDR3aa: CASSSLGVSSYNEQFF
abundance: -; v_gene: TRBV5-1; d_gene: TRBD1; j_gene: TRBJ2-7; CDR3nt: TGCGCCAGCAGCTTGTTCGGGACAGGGATTTACGAGCAGTACTTC; CDR3aa: CASSLFGTGIYEQYF
abundance: -; v_gene: TRBV29-1; d_gene: -; j_gene: TRBJ1-1; CDR3nt: TGCAGCGTTGAATTCGGGGGGGTGAACACTGAAGCTTTCTTT; CDR3aa: CSVEFGGVNTEAFF
abundance: once; v_gene: TRBV7-2; d_gene: TRBD2; j_gene: TRBJ2-1; CDR3nt: TGTGCCAGCAGCCTCGGACTAGCGGGCAACAATGAGCAGTTCTTC; CDR3aa: CASSLGLAGNNEQFF
abundance: -; v_gene: TRBV11-3; d_gene: -; j_gene: TRBJ2-1; CDR3nt: TGTGCCAGCAGCCAAAACGGGGATAGCTCCTACAATGAGCAGTTCTTC; CDR3aa: CASSQNGDSSYNEQFF
abundance: -; v_gene: TRBV5-1; d_gene: -; j_gene: TRBJ2-5; CDR3nt: TGCGCCAGCAGCTTGTCGGGTTCGCCGGCCCTCCAAGAGACCCAGTACTTC; CDR3aa: CASSLSGSPALQETQYF
abundance: -; v_gene: TRBV6-5; d_gene: TRBD2; j_gene: TRBJ2-5; CDR3nt: TGTGCCAGCAGTTACGGGAGTAGCGGGAGCAGGGAGACCCAGTACTTC; CDR3aa: CASSYGSSGSRETQYF
abundance: -; v_gene: TRBV30; d_gene: -; j_gene: TRBJ2-5; CDR3nt: TGTGCCTGGAGTTCCGGGTTTCAAGAGACCCAGTACTTC; CDR3aa: CAWSSGFQETQYF
abundance: once; v_gene: TRBV11-2; d_gene: -; j_gene: TRBJ1-4; CDR3nt: TGTGCCAGCAGCTTAGCCCAGGTTGAAAAACTGTTTTTT; CDR3aa: CASSLAQVEKLFF
abundance: -; v_gene: TRBV5-1; d_gene: TRBD2; j_gene: TRBJ2-5; CDR3nt: TGCGCCAGCAGCTTGTCACCGAGGAGGCTAGCGGCAACCCAACTGCTACAAGAGACCCAGTACTTC; CDR3aa: CASSLSPRRLAATQLLQETQYF